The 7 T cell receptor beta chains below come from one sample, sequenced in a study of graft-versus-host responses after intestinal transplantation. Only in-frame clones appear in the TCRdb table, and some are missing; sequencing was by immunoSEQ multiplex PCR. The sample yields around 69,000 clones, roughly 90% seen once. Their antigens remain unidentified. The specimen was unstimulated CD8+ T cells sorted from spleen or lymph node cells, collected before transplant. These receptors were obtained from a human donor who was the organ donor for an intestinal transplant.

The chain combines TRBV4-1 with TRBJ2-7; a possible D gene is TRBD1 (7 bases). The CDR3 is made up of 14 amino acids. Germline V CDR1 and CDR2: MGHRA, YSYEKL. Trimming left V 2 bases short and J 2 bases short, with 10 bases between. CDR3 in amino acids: CASSQQGGPYEQYV. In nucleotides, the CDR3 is TGCGCCAGCAGCCAACAGGGGGGACCCTACGAGCAGTACGTC.

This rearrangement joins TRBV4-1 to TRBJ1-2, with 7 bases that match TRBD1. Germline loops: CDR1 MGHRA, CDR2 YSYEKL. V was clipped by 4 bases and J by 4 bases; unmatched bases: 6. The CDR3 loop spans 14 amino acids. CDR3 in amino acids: CASSPPGTAYGYTF. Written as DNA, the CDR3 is TGCGCCAGCAGCCCGCCAGGGACAGCCTATGGCTACACCTTC.

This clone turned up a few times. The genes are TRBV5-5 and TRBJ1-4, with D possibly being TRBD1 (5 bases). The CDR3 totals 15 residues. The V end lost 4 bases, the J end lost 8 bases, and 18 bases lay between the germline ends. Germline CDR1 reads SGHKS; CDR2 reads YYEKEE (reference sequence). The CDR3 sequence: CASSGVGDRREKLFF. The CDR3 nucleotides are TGTGCCAGCAGCGGGGTTGGAGACAGACGAGAAAAACTGTTTTTT.

The CDR3 loop is CASSVGRAAYGYTF. In nucleotides, the CDR3 is TGTGCCAGCAGTGTAGGCAGAGCGGCCTATGGCTACACCTTC. The chain couples TRBV2 to TRBJ1-2; D remains unclear. With 4 bases removed from V and 4 bases from J, the gap between germline ends came to 13 bases. CDR3 size: 14 residues. The germline CDR1 and CDR2 sequences are SNHLY and FYNNEI.

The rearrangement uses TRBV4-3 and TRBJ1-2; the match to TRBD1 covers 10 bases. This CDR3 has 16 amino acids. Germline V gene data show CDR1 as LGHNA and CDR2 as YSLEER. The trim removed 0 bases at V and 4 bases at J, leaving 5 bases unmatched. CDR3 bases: TGCGCCAGCAGCCAAGAAACGGGACAGGGGATCTATGGCTACACCTTC. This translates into CASSQETGQGIYGYTF.

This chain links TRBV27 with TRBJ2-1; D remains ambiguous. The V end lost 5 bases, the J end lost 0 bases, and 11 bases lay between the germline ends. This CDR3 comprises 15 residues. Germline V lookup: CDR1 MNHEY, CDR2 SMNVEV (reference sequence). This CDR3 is CASSPTAHSYNEQFF. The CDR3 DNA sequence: TGTGCCAGCAGTCCGACTGCGCACTCCTACAATGAGCAGTTCTTC.

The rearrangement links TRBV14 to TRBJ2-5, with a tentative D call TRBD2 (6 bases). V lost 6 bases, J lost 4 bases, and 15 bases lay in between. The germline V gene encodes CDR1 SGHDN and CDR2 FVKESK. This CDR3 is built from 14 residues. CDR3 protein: CASRGRGLGETQYF. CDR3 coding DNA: TGTGCCAGCAGAGGCCGGGGGTTGGGAGAGACCCAGTACTTC.